A single count supports the clone carrying this T cell receptor beta chain. Its target is unknown. Trimming took 5 bases from V and 0 from J; bases not matched to a gene: 7. The CDR3 covers 15 residues. The V gene's germline CDR1 is MDHEN and CDR2 SYDVKM. These data originate in a study of T cell responses to AZD1222 COVID-19 vaccine. Profiled with immunoSEQ multiplex PCR; TCRdb holds only in-frame clones, not every one. The top ten clones hold 10% of a sample with around 88,000 clones, 88% of them seen once. Findings and limits, study-wide: In a largely white British group with more females than males, clonal diversity was possibly underestimated. Distributed over spike, vaccine-associated CD4 TCRs predominated at 160-218 and 743-854. Only after the peak T cell response were repertoires sampled. As reported, nearly half of all spike-specific TCRs target variant regions that are unmutated.

This rearrangement joins TRBV28 to TRBJ2-7; 7 bases line up with TRBD1. This receptor was taken from an adult in good health. The sequencing here drew on peripheral blood, taken on day 0 of MenACWY control vaccination. This chain's CDR3 is CASSVPQGTSYEQYF. As DNA, the CDR3 is TGTGCCAGCAGTGTCCCACAGGGGACCTCCTACGAGCAGTACTTC. The full variable domain, rest sourced from reference TRBV28 and TRBJ2-7, is DVKVTQSSRYLVKRTGEKVFLECVQDMDHENMFWYRQDPGLGLRLIYFSYDVKMKEKGDIPEGYSVSREKKERFSLILESASTNQTSMYLCASSVPQGTSYEQYFGPGTRLTVT.